Shown below are 30 T cell receptor beta chains from a single sample sequenced in a study of blood T cell repertoires in COVID-19. The data were produced by immunoSEQ multiplex PCR, yet TCRdb's version contains in-frame clones alone and is incomplete. The sample lists about 200,000 clones, more than 80% seen once, with 1.2% in the top ten. Sequencing input: PBMCs or T cells enriched from blood (not recorded which). The receptors were sampled from a man aged 25-40 years who had recovered from COVID-19.

The genes are TRBV28 and TRBJ2-7; 14 bases are shared with TRBD2. Germline V gene sequence: CDR1 MDHEN, CDR2 SYDVKM. There are 18 residues in the CDR3. The junction had 15 bases not matched to a gene; V was cut back by 6 bases and J by 5 bases. CDR3 DNA sequence: TGTGCCAGCAGCGCGATGACTAGCGGGAGGGCAATCGTCCACGAGCAGTACTTC. Amino acid sequence: CASSAMTSGRAIVHEQYF.

With regard to this clone: The identical CDR3 is also encoded by other nucleotide sequences in the sample. The V gene is TRBV27, the J gene TRBJ2-1, with 8 positions matching TRBD2. The germline gives CDR1 MNHEY, CDR2 SMNVEV (reference sequence). V dropped 2 bases and J dropped 2; count of bases not matched to a gene: 2. The CDR3 runs to 15 residues. In nucleotides, the CDR3 is TGTGCCAGCAGTTTAGCGGGAGGAGCCTACAATGAGCAGTTCTTC. Amino acids: CASSLAGGAYNEQFF.

With regard to this clone: At one end, the junction sequence differs from germline, possibly due to a read error. V usage is TRBV5-1 and J usage is TRBJ2-7, with TRBD2 identical over 13 bases. The CDR3 is 16 residues long. The germline V gene has CDR1 SGHRS and CDR2 YFSETQ. This CDR3 reads CASTLTGTSGAYEQYF. The CDR3 DNA reads as TGCGCCAGCACCTTGACCGGGACTAGCGGGGCCTACGAGCAGTACTTC.

The chain recombines TRBV4-1 with TRBJ2-7; no clear D. Trimming removed 1 base from V and 6 bases from J, with 16 bases in between. Germline V lookup: CDR1 MGHRA, CDR2 YSYEKL. The CDR3 sequence is 15 residues long. CDR3 region: CASSQGWLSSSEQYF. The CDR3, as DNA: TGCGCCAGCAGCCAAGGGTGGTTGTCTTCGAGCGAGCAGTACTTC.

This chain uses TRBV6-5 with TRBJ2-7; D may be TRBD1 (6 bases). Germline CDR1 and CDR2: MNHEY and SVGAGI. The CDR3 has 13 residues. The ends were cut back, 5 bases at V and 3 bases at J, with 11 bases in the middle. CDR3 residues: CASSNRENYEQYF. CDR3 sequence (DNA): TGTGCCAGCAGTAACAGGGAAAACTACGAGCAGTACTTC.

This clone appeared a single time. The chain carries TRBV7-4 and TRBJ2-1, with 7 bases identical to TRBD2. Trimming cost V 3 bases and J 6 bases; bases outside gene matches: 20. The germline V gene encodes CDR1 SGHVT and CDR2 SQSDAQ. The CDR3 has 19 amino acids. The chain's CDR3 is CASSFGPVSGGVFGNEQFF. For the CDR3, the DNA is TGTGCCAGCAGCTTCGGGCCGGTCAGTGGGGGGGTTTTTGGCAATGAGCAGTTCTTC. Using reference TRBV7-4 and TRBJ2-1 for the parts outside the CDR3, the full variable domain is GAGVSQSPRYKVAKRGRDVALRCDSISGHVTLYWYRQTLGQGSEVLTYSQSDAQRDKSGRPSGRFSAERPERSVSTLKIQRTEQGDSAVYLCASSFGPVSGGVFGNEQFFGPGTRLTVL.

The chain employs TRBV5-4 and TRBJ2-7; 8 nucleotides line up with TRBD1. The V segment lost 4 bases and the J segment 0 bases; nucleotides outside the gene matches: 6. The CDR3 totals 15 residues. Per the germline V gene, CDR1 is SGHNT and CDR2 is YYREEE (reference sequence). CDR3 in amino acids: CASSLGQGNSYEQYF. The CDR3 region has the DNA TGTGCCAGCAGCCTCGGACAGGGAAACTCCTACGAGCAGTACTTC.

The rearrangement uses TRBV10-3 and TRBJ1-1; a possible D gene is TRBD1 (6 bases). This CDR3 region has 15 residues. Germline V gene lookup returns CDR1 ENHRY and CDR2 SYGVKD. V lost 4 bases to trimming and J lost 3 bases, with 15 bases between them. For the CDR3, the DNA is TGTGCCATCAGTGGCACCACAGGGATCCACACTGAAGCTTTCTTT. This gives the protein CAISGTTGIHTEAFF.

This chain joins TRBV5-4 and TRBJ2-3, with 11 bases aligning to TRBD2. CDR1 is SGHNT and CDR2 is YYREEE in the germline V gene (reference sequence). CDR3 length equals 18 residues. Germline trimming cut 2 bases from V and 5 bases from J; bases unmatched to any gene: 13. The CDR3 sequence is CASSFPGLFGTSGDTQYF. The CDR3 coding sequence is TGTGCCAGCAGCTTCCCCGGCCTCTTCGGGACTAGCGGAGATACGCAGTATTTT.

The chain couples TRBV6-2 or TRBV6-3 to TRBJ2-1, with TRBD2 as a possible D gene (5 bases). Trimming stripped 2 bases from V and 7 bases from J, with 18 bases between. Germline CDR1 is MNHEY and CDR2 is SVGEGT. This CDR3 comprises 16 residues. The DNA for the CDR3 is TGTGCCAGCAGTTACAGGCTAGAGGGAGTAGGGAATGAGCAGTTCTTC. Translation: CASSYRLEGVGNEQFF.

In this sample, this clone turned up once. The chain employs TRBV7-2 and TRBJ1-4; the match to TRBD1 covers 11 bases. The CDR3 is made up of 15 amino acids. Germline trimming cut 5 bases from V and 6 bases from J; bases unmatched to any gene: 5. Germline V gives CDR1 SGHTA, CDR2 FQGNSA. The CDR3 region is CASSLGQGAYEKLFF. CDR3 bases: TGTGCCAGCAGCCTCGGACAGGGGGCTTATGAAAAACTGTTTTTT.

The genes are TRBV2 and TRBJ1-1; possible D gene TRBD1, 5 bases. Looked up from germline, CDR1 is SNHLY and CDR2 is FYNNEI. Trimming took off 6 bases at V and 6 bases at J, with 14 bases between the two ends. The CDR3 loop spans 13 amino acids. Here the CDR3 reads CASSTTGGAEAFF. The CDR3 region has the DNA TGTGCCAGCAGCACGACGGGGGGAGCTGAAGCTTTCTTT. The whole variable domain, remainder taken from reference TRBV2 and TRBJ1-1, is EPEVTQTPSHQVTQMGQEVILRCVPISNHLYFYWYRQILGQKVEFLVSFYNNEISEKSEIFDDQFSVERPDGSNFTLKIRSTKLEDSAMYFCASSTTGGAEAFFGQGTRLTVV.

The chain is built from TRBV11-2 and TRBJ2-3; 9 nucleotides match TRBD2. Germline V gene lookup returns CDR1 SGHAT and CDR2 FQNNGV. This CDR3 region has 17 residues. V was clipped by 1 base and J by 4 bases; unmatched bases: 9. CDR3 loop: CASSLVVLAGIADTQYF. In DNA form, the CDR3 reads TGTGCCAGCAGCTTAGTTGTCCTAGCGGGAATCGCAGATACGCAGTATTTT.

As regards this clone: One end of the junction fails to match germline, which may point to a read error. The V call is TRBV11-2, the J call TRBJ2-7, with 12 positions matching TRBD2. The V gene's germline CDR1 is SGHAT and CDR2 FQNNGV. This CDR3 contains 17 residues. DNA for the CDR3: TGTGCCAGCAGCCCCCGTAAACTAGCGGGAGGAACCTACGAGCAGTACTTT. The encoded protein is CASSPRKLAGGTYEQYF.

This chain uses TRBV4-3 with TRBJ2-3; the match to TRBD2 covers 9 bases. The CDR3 loop spans 16 amino acids. Germline CDR1 and CDR2: LGHNA and YSLEER. Trimming cost V 6 bases and J 2 bases; bases outside gene matches: 9. CDR3 region: CASSQMTSGYTDTQYF. In DNA form, the CDR3 reads TGCGCCAGCAGTCAGATGACTAGCGGTTACACAGATACGCAGTATTTT.

The genes are TRBV28 and TRBJ1-1; D unresolved. The CDR3 contains 13 residues. Trimming took 2 bases from V and 6 from J, leaving 10 bases between them. Germline loops: CDR1 MDHEN, CDR2 SYDVKM. The CDR3 region has the DNA TGTGCCAGCAGTTTAAGTTCAGGTCCTGAAGCTTTCTTT. This translates into CASSLSSGPEAFF.

The V gene is TRBV27, the J gene TRBJ1-2; 9 nucleotides line up with TRBD1. This CDR3 is built from 15 residues. Germline V gene data show CDR1 as MNHEY and CDR2 as SMNVEV (reference sequence). V was pared by 3 bases and J by 4 bases, with 6 bases of the junction left unmatched. The CDR3 region has the DNA TGTGCCAGCAGTTTCGCCGGGACAGGGATCTATGGCTACACCTTC. Protein sequence: CASSFAGTGIYGYTF.

This clone came up a few times. The chain uses TRBV5-6 and TRBJ2-1; TRBD2 agrees at 8 bases. CDR1 SGHDT and CDR2 YYEEEE come from the germline V gene. Germline trimming cut 3 bases from V and 9 bases from J; bases unmatched to any gene: 11. This CDR3 has 15 amino acids. The CDR3 DNA is TGTGCCAGCAGCTCGACCCCGACTAGCGCGTCTGAGCAGTTCTTC. This sequence encodes CASSSTPTSASEQFF.

This chain uses TRBV11-2 with TRBJ1-1; D is unclear. The germline V and J ends were trimmed by 5 bases and 4 bases, with 20 bases remaining between them. The CDR3 runs to 16 residues. Germline lookup yields CDR1 SGHAT and CDR2 FQNNGV. As DNA, the CDR3 is TGTGCCAGCAGCATTACAGCGGACCCCCGGGGCACTGAAGCTTTCTTT. It codes for CASSITADPRGTEAFF.

The genes are TRBV3-1 (or the pseudogene TRBV3-2) and TRBJ1-2, with D possibly being TRBD1 (5 bases). Germline assignment: CDR1 LGHDT and CDR2 YNNKEL (reference sequence). With 3 bases removed from V and 4 bases from J, the gap between germline ends came to 12 bases. This CDR3 comprises 14 residues. The CDR3 region has the DNA TGTGCCAGCAGCCACGACAGTGCTGTCTATGGCTACACCTTC. This translates into CASSHDSAVYGYTF.

This chain links TRBV7-2 with TRBJ1-3; D is possibly TRBD1 (5 bases). V shed 1 base and J shed 8 bases, with 12 bases lying between them. This CDR3 contains 14 residues. CDR1 is SGHTA, CDR2 FQGNSA, per germline. Here the CDR3 reads CASSLEVTAYTIYF. DNA of the CDR3: TGTGCCAGCAGCTTAGAAGTGACAGCCTACACCATATATTTT. The whole variable domain, remainder taken from reference TRBV7-2 and TRBJ1-3, is GAGVSQSPSNKVTEKGKDVELRCDPISGHTALYWYRQSLGQGLEFLIYFQGNSAPDKSGLPSDRFSAERTGGSVSTLTIQRTQQEDSAVYLCASSLEVTAYTIYFGEGSWLTVV.

The chain couples TRBV3-1 (or the pseudogene TRBV3-2) to TRBJ2-3; D unresolved. This CDR3 is built from 14 residues. Germline V lookup: CDR1 LGHDT, CDR2 YNNKEL (reference sequence). Trimming pared 0 bases from V and 4 bases from J, leaving 8 bases between. CDR3 region: CASSQDGRSDTQYF. The CDR3 DNA is TGTGCCAGCAGCCAAGATGGCCGTTCAGATACGCAGTATTTT.

V gene TRBV6-5 combines with J gene TRBJ2-7; TRBD2 is a possible D gene (5 bases). The V and J ends lost 4 bases and 6 bases respectively, with 13 bases between them. Germline CDR1 MNHEY, CDR2 SVGAGI. There are 13 residues in the CDR3. The CDR3 coding sequence is TGTGCCAGCAGTTTGTTGGGCCTAGCCGAGCAGTACTTC. This translates into CASSLLGLAEQYF.

The rearrangement uses TRBV4-1 and TRBJ1-6; 9 bases fit TRBD1. This CDR3 spans 15 amino acids. The germline V gene has CDR1 MGHRA and CDR2 YSYEKL. Trimming removed 6 bases from V and 14 bases from J; junction bases left unmatched: 14. The CDR3: CASRPPGQGWSSLHF. The DNA for the CDR3 is TGCGCCAGCAGACCCCCGGGACAGGGTTGGTCGTCCCTCCACTTT.

The chain employs TRBV3-1 (or the pseudogene TRBV3-2) and TRBJ1-2; a weak D match, TRBD1 (6 bases). The CDR3 extends over 14 amino acids. Germline CDR1 and CDR2: LGHDT and YNNKEL (reference sequence). Trimming removed 1 base from V and 2 bases from J, with 8 bases in between. The chain's CDR3 is CASSQGTENYGYTF. The CDR3 DNA is TGTGCCAGCAGCCAAGGGACAGAGAACTATGGCTACACCTTC.

The chain recombines TRBV5-1 with TRBJ2-1; D possibly corresponds to TRBD2 (5 bases). Germline-derived CDR1 and CDR2 are SGHRS and YFSETQ. V was shortened by 3 bases and J by 0 bases, with 10 bases between the two germline ends. The length of the CDR3 is 15 residues. The CDR3 nucleotides are TGCGCCAGCAGCTATCAGCGGAGCTCCTACAATGAGCAGTTCTTC. It is translated as CASSYQRSSYNEQFF.

The V and J genes are TRBV11-2 and TRBJ2-7, with 10 bases that match TRBD1. CDR3 length equals 15 residues. The germline V gene encodes CDR1 SGHAT and CDR2 FQNNGV. The trim removed 1 base at V and 6 bases at J, leaving 6 bases unmatched. This CDR3 is CASSLGQGASGEQYF. CDR3 in DNA: TGTGCCAGCAGCTTAGGACAGGGGGCGTCGGGCGAGCAGTACTTC.

The genes are TRBV6-2 or TRBV6-3 and TRBJ1-2, with D maybe TRBD1 (6 bases). The CDR3 consists of 16 residues. V gave up 0 bases and J gave up 3 bases, with 14 bases separating them. The V gene's germline CDR1 is MNHEY and CDR2 SVGEGT. The CDR3 region has the DNA TGTGCCAGCAGTTACTCGACACTGACAGGAGACTATGGCTACACCTTC. Its protein is CASSYSTLTGDYGYTF.

The chain carries TRBV4-1 and TRBJ1-6, with D perhaps matching TRBD1 (5 bases). The CDR3 is 18 residues long. From germline, CDR1 is MGHRA and CDR2 YSYEKL. Trimming removed 0 bases from V and 1 base from J, with 13 bases in between. The CDR3 DNA reads TGCGCCAGCAGCCAAGAATTAGAGGGGAGGTCCTATAATTCACCCCTCCACTTT. It codes for CASSQELEGRSYNSPLHF.

V is TRBV5-1 and J is TRBJ2-3, with 11 bases that match TRBD2. The CDR3 length is 18 residues. J lost 2 bases, V lost 3 bases, and 11 bases had no gene match. From germline, CDR1 is SGHRS and CDR2 YFSETQ. CDR3 DNA sequence: TGCGCCAGCAGCTCGGAGTCCGGGACTAGCGGATTCACAGATACGCAGTATTTT. Protein: CASSSESGTSGFTDTQYF.